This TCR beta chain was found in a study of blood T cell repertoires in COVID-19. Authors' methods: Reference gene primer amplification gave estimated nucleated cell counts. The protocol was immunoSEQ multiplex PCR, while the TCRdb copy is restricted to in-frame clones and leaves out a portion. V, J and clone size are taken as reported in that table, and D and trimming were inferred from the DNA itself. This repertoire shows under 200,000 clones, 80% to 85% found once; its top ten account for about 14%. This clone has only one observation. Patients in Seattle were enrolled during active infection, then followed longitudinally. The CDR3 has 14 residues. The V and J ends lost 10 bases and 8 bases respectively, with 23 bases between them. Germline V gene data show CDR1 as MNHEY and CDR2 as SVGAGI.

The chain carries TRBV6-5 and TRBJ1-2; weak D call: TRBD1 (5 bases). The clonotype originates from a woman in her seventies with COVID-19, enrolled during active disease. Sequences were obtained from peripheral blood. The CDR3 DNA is TGTGCCATCCATTTTGGGGGGGGTAAGAAGGGCTACACCTTC. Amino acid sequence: CAIHFGGGKKGYTF.